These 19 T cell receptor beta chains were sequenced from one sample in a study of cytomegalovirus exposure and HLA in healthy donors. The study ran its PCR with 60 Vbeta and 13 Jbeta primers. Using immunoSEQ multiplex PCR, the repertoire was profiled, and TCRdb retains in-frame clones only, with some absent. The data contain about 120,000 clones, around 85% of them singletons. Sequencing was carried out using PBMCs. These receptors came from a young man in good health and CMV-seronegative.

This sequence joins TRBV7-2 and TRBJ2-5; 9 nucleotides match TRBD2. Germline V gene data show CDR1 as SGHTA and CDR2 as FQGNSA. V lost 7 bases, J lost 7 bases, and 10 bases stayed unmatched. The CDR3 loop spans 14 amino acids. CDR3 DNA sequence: TGTGCCAGCATCCAAAGGGGTAGCGGGGGGACCCAGTACTTC. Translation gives CASIQRGSGGTQYF.

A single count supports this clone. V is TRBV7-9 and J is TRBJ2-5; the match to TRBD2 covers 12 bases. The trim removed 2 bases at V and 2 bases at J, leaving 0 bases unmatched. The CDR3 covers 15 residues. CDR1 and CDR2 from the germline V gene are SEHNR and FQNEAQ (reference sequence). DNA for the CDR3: TGTGCCAGCAGCTTACTAGCGGGGGGGCAAGAGACCCAGTACTTC. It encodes CASSLLAGGQETQYF.

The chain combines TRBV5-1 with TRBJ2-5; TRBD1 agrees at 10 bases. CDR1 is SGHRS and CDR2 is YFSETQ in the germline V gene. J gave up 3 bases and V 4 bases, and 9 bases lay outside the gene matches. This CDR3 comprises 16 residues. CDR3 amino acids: CASSIPPGQGKETQYF. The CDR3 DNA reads TGCGCCAGCAGCATCCCCCCGGGACAGGGGAAAGAGACCCAGTACTTC.

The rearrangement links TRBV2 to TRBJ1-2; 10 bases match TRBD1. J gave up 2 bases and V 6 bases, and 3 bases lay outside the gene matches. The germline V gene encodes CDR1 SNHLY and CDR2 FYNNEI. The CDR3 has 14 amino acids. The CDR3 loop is CASSLGQGNYGYTF. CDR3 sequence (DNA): TGTGCCAGCAGCTTGGGACAGGGGAACTATGGCTACACCTTC.

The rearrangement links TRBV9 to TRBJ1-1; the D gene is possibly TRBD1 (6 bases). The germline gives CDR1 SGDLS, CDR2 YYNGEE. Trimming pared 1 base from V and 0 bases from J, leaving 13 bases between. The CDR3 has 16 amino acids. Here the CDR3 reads CASSVNERTVNTEAFF. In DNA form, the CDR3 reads TGTGCCAGCAGCGTAAACGAGCGGACAGTGAACACTGAAGCTTTCTTT.

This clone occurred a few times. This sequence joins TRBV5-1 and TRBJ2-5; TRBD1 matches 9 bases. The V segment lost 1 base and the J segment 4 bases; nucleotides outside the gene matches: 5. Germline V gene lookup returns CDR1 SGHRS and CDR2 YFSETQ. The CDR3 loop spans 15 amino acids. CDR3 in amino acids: CASSLLQGAGETQYF. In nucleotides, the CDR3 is TGCGCCAGCAGCTTGCTACAGGGGGCGGGAGAGACCCAGTACTTC.

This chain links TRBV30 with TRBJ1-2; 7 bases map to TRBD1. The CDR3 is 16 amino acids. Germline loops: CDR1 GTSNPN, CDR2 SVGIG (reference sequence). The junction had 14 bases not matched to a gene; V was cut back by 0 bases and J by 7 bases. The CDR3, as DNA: TGTGCCTGGAGTGTAATTAATCGAGGGGGCGCGGGTGGCTACACCTTC. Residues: CAWSVINRGGAGGYTF.

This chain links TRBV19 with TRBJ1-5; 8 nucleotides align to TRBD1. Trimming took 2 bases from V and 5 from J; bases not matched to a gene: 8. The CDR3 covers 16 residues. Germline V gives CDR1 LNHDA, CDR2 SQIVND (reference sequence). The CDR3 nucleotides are TGTGCCAGTAGTATACAGGGGGCTTTAGGGGATCAGCCCCAGCATTTT. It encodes CASSIQGALGDQPQHF.

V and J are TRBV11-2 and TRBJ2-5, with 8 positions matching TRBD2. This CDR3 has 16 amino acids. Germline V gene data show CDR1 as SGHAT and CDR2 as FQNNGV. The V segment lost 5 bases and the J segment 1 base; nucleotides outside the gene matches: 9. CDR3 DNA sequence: TGTGCCAGCAGCCCAAGATCGCTAGCGGGCCAAGAGACCCAGTACTTC. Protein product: CASSPRSLAGQETQYF.

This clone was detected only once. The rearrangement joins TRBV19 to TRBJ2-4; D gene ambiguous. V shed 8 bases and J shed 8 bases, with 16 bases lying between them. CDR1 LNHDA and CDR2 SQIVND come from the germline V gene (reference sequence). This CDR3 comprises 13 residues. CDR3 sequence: CASRRGPGDIQYF. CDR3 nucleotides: TGTGCCAGTCGGAGAGGCCCTGGAGACATTCAGTACTTC. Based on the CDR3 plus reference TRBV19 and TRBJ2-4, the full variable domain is DGGITQSPKYLFRKEGQNVTLSCEQNLNHDAMYWYRQDPGQGLRLIYYSQIVNDFQKGDIAEGYSVSREKKESFPLTVTSAQKNPTAFYLCASRRGPGDIQYFGAGTRLSVL.

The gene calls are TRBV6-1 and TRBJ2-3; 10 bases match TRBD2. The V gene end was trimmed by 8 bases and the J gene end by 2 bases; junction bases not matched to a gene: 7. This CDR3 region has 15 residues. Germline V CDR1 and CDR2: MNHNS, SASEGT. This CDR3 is CASGATSGVTDTQYF. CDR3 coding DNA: TGTGCCAGCGGAGCTACTAGCGGGGTCACAGATACGCAGTATTTT.

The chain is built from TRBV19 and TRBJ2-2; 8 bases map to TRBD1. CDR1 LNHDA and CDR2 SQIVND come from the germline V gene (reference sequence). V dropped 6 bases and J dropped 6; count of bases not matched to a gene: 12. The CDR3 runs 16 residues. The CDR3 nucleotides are TGTGCCAGTAGGGCGGGGCAGGGGGCCGTGGCCGGGGAGCTGTTTTTT. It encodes CASRAGQGAVAGELFF.

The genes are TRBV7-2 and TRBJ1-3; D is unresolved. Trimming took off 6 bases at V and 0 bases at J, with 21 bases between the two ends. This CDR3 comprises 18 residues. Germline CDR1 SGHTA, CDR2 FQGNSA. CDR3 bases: TGTGCCAGCAGTGGCGGTCAGGCGGGCCCATTCTCTGGAAACACCATATATTTT. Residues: CASSGGQAGPFSGNTIYF.

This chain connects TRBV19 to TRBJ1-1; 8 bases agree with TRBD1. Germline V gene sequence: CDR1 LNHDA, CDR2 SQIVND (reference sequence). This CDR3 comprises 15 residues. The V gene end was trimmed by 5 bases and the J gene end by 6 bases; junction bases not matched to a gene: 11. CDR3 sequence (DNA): TGTGCCAGTAGTGCGCAACAGGGGGTCGGACCTGAAGCTTTCTTT. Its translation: CASSAQQGVGPEAFF. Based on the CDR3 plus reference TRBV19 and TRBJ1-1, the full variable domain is DGGITQSPKYLFRKEGQNVTLSCEQNLNHDAMYWYRQDPGQGLRLIYYSQIVNDFQKGDIAEGYSVSREKKESFPLTVTSAQKNPTAFYLCASSAQQGVGPEAFFGQGTRLTVV.

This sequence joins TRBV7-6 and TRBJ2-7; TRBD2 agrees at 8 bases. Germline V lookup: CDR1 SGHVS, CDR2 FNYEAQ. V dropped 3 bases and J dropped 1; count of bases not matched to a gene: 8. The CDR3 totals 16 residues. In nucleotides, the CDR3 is TGTGCCAGCAGCTTGCAGGGCGGGGGGTATTCCTACGAGCAGTACTTC. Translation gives CASSLQGGGYSYEQYF.

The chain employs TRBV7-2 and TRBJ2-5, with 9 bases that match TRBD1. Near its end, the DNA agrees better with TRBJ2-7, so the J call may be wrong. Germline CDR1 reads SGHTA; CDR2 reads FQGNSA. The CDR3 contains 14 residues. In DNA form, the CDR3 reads TGTGCCTCGAACCGGGACAGGGAGGCCCACGAGCAGTACTTC. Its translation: CASNRDREAHEQYF.

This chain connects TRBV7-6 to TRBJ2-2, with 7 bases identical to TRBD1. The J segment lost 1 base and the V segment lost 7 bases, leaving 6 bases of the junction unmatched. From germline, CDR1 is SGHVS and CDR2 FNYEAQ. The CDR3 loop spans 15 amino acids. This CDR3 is CASTPYRGNTGELFF. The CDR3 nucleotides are TGTGCCAGCACCCCGTACAGGGGGAACACCGGGGAGCTGTTTTTT.

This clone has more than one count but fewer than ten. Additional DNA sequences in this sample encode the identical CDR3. The CDR3 here is CASRDRGHSTDTQYF. Written as DNA, the CDR3 is TGTGCCAGCAGAGACAGGGGACATAGCACAGATACGCAGTATTTT. The chain carries TRBV6-1 and TRBJ2-3; 8 bases map to TRBD1. Germline V gene sequence: CDR1 MNHNS, CDR2 SASEGT. V shed 6 bases and J 0 bases; nucleotides not matched to a gene: 5. There are 15 residues in the CDR3.

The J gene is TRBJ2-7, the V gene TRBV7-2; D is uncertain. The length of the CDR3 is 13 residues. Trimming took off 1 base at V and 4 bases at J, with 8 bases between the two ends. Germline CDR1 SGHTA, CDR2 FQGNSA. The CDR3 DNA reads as TGTGCCAGCAGCTTAGAACTCAAGTACGAGCAGTACTTC. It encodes CASSLELKYEQYF.